These 31 T cell receptor beta chains were sequenced from one sample in a study of monozygotic twins with inflammatory bowel disease. One entry per CDR3 protein, without DNA, is what TCRdb gives after re-calling the 5' RACE reads. This sample contains roughly 160,000 distinct CDR3 sequences. Sequencing input: blood. All receptors come from a human donor with ulcerative colitis or Crohn's disease, or a healthy co-twin of an affected twin (not recorded which).

V is TRBV12-3 or TRBV12-4 and J is TRBJ2-1; TCRdb selects TRBD1, and the lack of DNA leaves this call unchecked. The CDR3 extends over 12 amino acids. The CDR3 spells CASEGANKEQFF.

The V call is TRBV30, the J call TRBJ1-2. The CDR3 has 13 residues. Germline V gene sequence: CDR1 GTSNPN, CDR2 SVGIG (reference sequence). The CDR3 loop reads CAWSVPQGRGYTF.

V usage is TRBV20-1 and J usage is TRBJ2-1; TCRdb outputs TRBD1, but without DNA this stays unchecked. This CDR3 has 19 residues. Looked up from germline, CDR1 is DFQATT and CDR2 is SNEGSKA (reference sequence). CDR3 residues: CSARDLTSGGGRSYNEQFF.

This chain links TRBV10-3 with TRBJ2-3; the D call from TCRdb, TRBD2, cannot be confirmed without DNA. The CDR3 consists of 16 residues. Germline V CDR1 and CDR2: ENHRY, SYGVKD. The CDR3 sequence: CAISDTLTRITDTQYF.

The chain employs TRBV28 and TRBJ2-7; lacking DNA, the TRBD1 call made by TCRdb goes unchecked. Germline loops: CDR1 MDHEN, CDR2 SYDVKM. The CDR3 consists of 14 residues. The CDR3 sequence: CASSSPTGAGEQYF.

V usage is TRBV6-1 and J usage is TRBJ1-5; TCRdb's D call of TRBD1 is untestable without DNA. This CDR3 spans 15 amino acids. Germline V lookup: CDR1 MNHNS, CDR2 SASEGT. The CDR3 sequence: CASSQTGSGNQPQHF.

The gene calls are TRBV2 and TRBJ1-2. The germline gives CDR1 SNHLY, CDR2 FYNNEI. This CDR3 spans 13 amino acids. CDR3 residues: CASSEMANGGYTF.

V is TRBV20-1 and J is TRBJ1-6. The CDR3 is 14 amino acids. Germline-derived CDR1 and CDR2 are DFQATT and SNEGSKA (reference sequence). The chain's CDR3 is CSAVQSSYNSPLHF.

CDR3 residues: CASSPLSASSYNSPLHF. The V gene is TRBV5-6, the J gene TRBJ1-6; lacking DNA, the TRBD1 call made by TCRdb goes unchecked. The CDR3 is 17 amino acids. CDR1 and CDR2 from the germline V gene are SGHDT and YYEEEE.

J is TRBJ1-1 and V is TRBV12-3 or TRBV12-4; the TCRdb call, TRBD1, lacks DNA for checking. The CDR3 extends over 17 amino acids. CDR3: CASSYLPWDGKNTEAFF.

This CDR3 is CAISESWRTSNTEAFF. This chain connects TRBV10-3 to TRBJ1-1. The CDR3 contains 16 residues. CDR1 is ENHRY, CDR2 SYGVKD, per germline.

The chain is built from TRBV11-2 and TRBJ2-5; no DNA is available, so the TRBD2 call from TCRdb remains unchecked. There are 18 residues in the CDR3. Germline-derived CDR1 and CDR2 are SGHAT and FQNNGV. The CDR3 is CASSFGDLARSLGETQYF. Complete variable domain (other parts from reference TRBV11-2 and TRBJ2-5): EAGVAQSPRYKIIEKRQSVAFWCNPISGHATLYWYQQILGQGPKLLIQFQNNGVVDDSQLPKDRFSAERLKGVDSTLKIQPAKLEDSAVYLCASSFGDLARSLGETQYFGPGTRLLVL.

V and J are TRBV7-2 and TRBJ2-2; the TRBD1 assignment by TCRdb is unverifiable without DNA. The CDR3 sequence is 14 residues long. Germline V gives CDR1 SGHTA, CDR2 FQGNSA. This CDR3 reads CASSHRGAAGELFF.

The chain couples TRBV5-1 to TRBJ1-4. Germline V gene sequence: CDR1 SGHRS, CDR2 YFSETQ. CDR3 length: 15 amino acids. The CDR3: CASRTGGTPNEKLFF.

The chain carries TRBV15 and TRBJ2-5; with no DNA, the TCRdb D assignment of TRBD1 cannot be verified. The CDR3 extends over 12 amino acids. Per the germline V gene, CDR1 is LNHNV and CDR2 is YYDKDF (reference sequence). The CDR3 here is CASGTPGETQYF.

CDR3 residues: CASSLRDRANEKLFF. The rearrangement uses TRBV18 and TRBJ1-4; TCRdb gives TRBD1 as the D gene, but with no DNA this cannot be confirmed. There are 15 residues in the CDR3. Germline CDR1 reads KGHSH; CDR2 reads LQKENI.

CDR3 amino acids: CASSYSRGQETQYF. The rearrangement joins TRBV6-5 to TRBJ2-5. This CDR3 is 14 amino acids long. The germline CDR1 and CDR2 sequences are MNHEY and SVGAGI.

The V call is TRBV29-1, the J call TRBJ2-5; TCRdb picks TRBD1, but there is no DNA to check that call. This CDR3 has 16 amino acids. Germline values: CDR1 SQVTM, CDR2 ANQGSEA. The chain's CDR3 is CSVEVGTGIRTETQYF.

The gene calls are TRBV9 and TRBJ1-1. The CDR3 spans 12 residues. CDR1 is SGDLS and CDR2 is YYNGEE in the germline V gene. CDR3 amino acids: CASSGVGTEAFF.

CDR3 amino acids: CASSPGRNLSSGANVLTF. V and J are TRBV18 and TRBJ2-6. This CDR3 is 18 amino acids long. Germline V gives CDR1 KGHSH, CDR2 LQKENI.

The V gene is TRBV5-5, the J gene TRBJ1-4. The CDR3 consists of 16 residues. Germline V lookup: CDR1 SGHKS, CDR2 YYEKEE (reference sequence). CDR3 in amino acids: CASSSRPSTEDEKLFF.

The chain employs TRBV30 and TRBJ1-1; TCRdb reports TRBD1, a call that lacks DNA to check it against. Germline V gene lookup returns CDR1 GTSNPN and CDR2 SVGIG (reference sequence). CDR3 length equals 12 residues. The CDR3 sequence: CAWKQGDTEAFF.

This chain links TRBV20-1 with TRBJ2-3; TCRdb lists TRBD1, though no DNA is available to test this call. The CDR3 has 15 amino acids. Germline V gives CDR1 DFQATT, CDR2 SNEGSKA (reference sequence). CDR3 in amino acids: CSASTGATGTDTQYF.

The chain is built from TRBV20-1 and TRBJ1-1; the D call of TRBD1 rests on TCRdb alone, since no DNA is present to check it. This CDR3 region has 11 residues. Per germline, CDR1 DFQATT and CDR2 SNEGSKA (reference sequence). This CDR3 is CSGSQNTEAFF.

The chain has TRBV7-3 and TRBJ2-7; the TCRdb D gene call, TRBD1, has no DNA to confirm it. Per the germline V gene, CDR1 is SGHTA and CDR2 is FQGTGA. The CDR3 runs 12 residues. Here the CDR3 reads CASSSRDGLQYF.

The V gene is TRBV6-5, the J gene TRBJ1-1; TCRdb picks TRBD1, but there is no DNA to check that call. This CDR3 has 16 amino acids. Germline values: CDR1 MNHEY, CDR2 SVGAGI. The CDR3 loop is CASSLAPVGAYTEAFF.

The chain joins TRBV7-2 to TRBJ2-7; there is no DNA to check the TCRdb D call of TRBD2. The germline V gene has CDR1 SGHTA and CDR2 FQGNSA. This CDR3 has 17 residues. CDR3 sequence reads: CASSLGLAGEPLYEQYF.

The chain couples TRBV23-1 to TRBJ2-1; TCRdb gives TRBD2 as the D gene, but with no DNA this cannot be confirmed. TRBV23-1 is sorted into the ORF group, with uncertain function. The CDR3 runs 23 residues. The CDR3 region is CASSQSHPPGLAGGSPVYNEQFF.

CDR3 region: CSAWDITQRSQFF. This rearrangement joins TRBV29-1 to TRBJ2-1; TCRdb's D call, TRBD1, is unchecked because there is no DNA. This CDR3 is built from 13 residues. The germline CDR1 and CDR2 sequences are SQVTM and ANQGSEA.

V usage is TRBV9 and J usage is TRBJ1-2; checking the TCRdb D call of TRBD1 is not possible without DNA. The CDR3 consists of 14 residues. Germline CDR1 is SGDLS and CDR2 is YYNGEE. The CDR3 sequence is CASSIHGTGAGYTF.

The chain is built from TRBV7-2 and TRBJ1-2; TCRdb's assignment of TRBD1 cannot be checked, as there is no DNA. Germline CDR1 and CDR2: SGHTA and FQGNSA. The length of the CDR3 is 14 residues. The CDR3 is CASSLDRGINGYTF.